This entry features one T cell receptor beta chain sequence. Its recognized antigen is unknown. The sample holds no much larger clone one base away, and base qualities are not on file. This specimen belongs to a study of graft-versus-host responses after intestinal transplantation (dated by TCRdb to the early 2020s). Context from the whole study: The transplants that recipients received were multivisceral, liver-intestinal, or isolated intestinal. Anti-thymocyte globulin induction was given to all recipients, followed by maintenance tacrolimus and steroids for two to four years. After intestinal transplantation, graft-versus-host and host-versus-graft alloreactive T cell clones in the graft, circulation and bone marrow were tracked using bulk TCR-beta CDR3 sequencing. Alloreactive clones were identified by sequencing pre-transplant mixed lymphocyte reaction products and comparing these products with unstimulated pre-transplant donor and recipient T cells. A cohort of about 25 intestinal transplant recipients, including one retransplant, was enrolled, and 3 patients lacking pretransplant specimens were excluded. Donor T cell macrochimerism was defined as a peak of at least 4% donor T cells among recipient peripheral blood mononuclear cells. Samples from a few later patients were sequenced in-house on an Illumina MiSeq with MiXCR processing rather than by the commercial service.

The method behind the library was the immunoSEQ multiplex PCR assay. For most patients, genomic DNA was subjected to high-throughput TCR-beta CDR3 sequencing by Adaptive Biotechnologies. In the authors' own workflow: TCR sequencing data for approximately 17 patients were retrieved from Adaptive's ImmunoSEQ software; a few other patients were processed with MiXCR and VDJtools. CDR3 nucleotide sequences shared between donor and recipient were removed because their origin could not be assigned. To be classed as alloreactive, a clone needed at least 2-fold expansion over unstimulated cells and a minimum CFSE-low frequency of 0.002% (template counts) or 0.001% (read counts). A clone was considered mappable if detected in the sequenced pre-transplant spleen, lymph node, or MLR CFSE-low populations of the donor or recipient. Cumulative frequency of alloreactive clones was calculated as a percentage of all sequences weighted by copy number. TCRdb holds this immuneACCESS table with in-frame rearrangements only. Some clones are missing; in checked studies, unresolved V genes explain under half, and the rest has no known cause. The DNA was the basis for D and trimming; V, J and clone size are from that table. The sample includes over 35,000 clones, with about 89% observed a single time. The ten top clones hold approximately 2.2% of the sample.

In the first month after transplant, blood samples were collected up to 4 times, and after that at least monthly when available. In the germline V gene, CDR1 corresponds to MNHNS and CDR2 to SASEGT. The CDR3 measures 14 amino acids from cysteine to phenylalanine. The CDR3 DNA has 42 bases and is translated from base 1. V is clipped by 8 bases and J by 1 base, and the sequence between their germline boundaries is 12 bases long. What the research found in general, with its limitations: Conclusions were limited by the relatively low number and heterogeneity of intestinal transplant patients. In patients with donor T cell macrochimerism, the allografts had high GvH to HvG T cell clonal ratios. GvH clones were detected in recipient bone marrow, and some appeared earlier in ileal mucosa or blood, consistent with an intestinal mucosal origin. Early after transplant, peak levels of circulating GvH clones were associated with declines in HvG clones.

The chain is made from TRBV6-1 and TRBJ2-1; TRBD2 is a possible D gene, resting on 6 matching bases. The sequences come from PBMCs, collected 300 to 320 days after intestinal transplant. This sequence was found in a human patient who received an intestinal transplant, so some T cells may come from the graft donor. CDR3 loop: CASRGGKSYNEQFF. The DNA sequence reads TGTGCCAGCCGCGGCGGGAAGTCCTACAATGAGCAGTTCTTC.